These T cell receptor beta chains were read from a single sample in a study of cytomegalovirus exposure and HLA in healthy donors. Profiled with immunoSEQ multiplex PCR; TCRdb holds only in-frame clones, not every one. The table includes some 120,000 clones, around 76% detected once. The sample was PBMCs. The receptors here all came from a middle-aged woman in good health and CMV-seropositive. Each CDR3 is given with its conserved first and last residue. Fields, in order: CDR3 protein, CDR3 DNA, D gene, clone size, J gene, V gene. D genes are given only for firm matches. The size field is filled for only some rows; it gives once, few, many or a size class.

CDR3aa: CASSVDMNTEAFF
CDR3nt: TGTGCCAGCAGTGTTGACATGAACACTGAAGCTTTCTTT
d_gene: -
abundance: -
j_gene: TRBJ1-1
v_gene: TRBV6-4

CDR3aa: CASSRTGVYGYTF
CDR3nt: TGTGCCAGCAGTCGGACAGGGGTTTATGGCTACACCTTC
d_gene: TRBD1
abundance: -
j_gene: TRBJ1-2
v_gene: TRBV6-5

CDR3aa: CASRKGGAGLDTQYF
CDR3nt: TGTGCCAGCAGAAAAGGGGGAGCGGGGTTAGATACGCAGTATTTT
d_gene: -
abundance: -
j_gene: TRBJ2-3
v_gene: TRBV6-6

CDR3aa: CASSLDRAGLYEQYF
CDR3nt: TGTGCCAGCAGCTTGGATCGGGCGGGGCTTTACGAGCAGTACTTC
d_gene: -
abundance: -
j_gene: TRBJ2-7
v_gene: TRBV5-4

CDR3aa: CAISSDQGFSGNTIYF
CDR3nt: TGTGCCATCTCTTCGGACCAGGGGTTTTCTGGAAACACCATATATTTT
d_gene: -
abundance: -
j_gene: TRBJ1-3
v_gene: TRBV10-3

CDR3aa: CASSRRTGQPNQPQHF
CDR3nt: TGTGCCAGCAGCCGCCGGACAGGTCAACCCAATCAGCCCCAGCATTTT
d_gene: TRBD1
abundance: -
j_gene: TRBJ1-5
v_gene: TRBV5-6

CDR3aa: CASGLNPDQPQHF
CDR3nt: TGTGCTAGTGGTTTGAATCCCGATCAGCCCCAGCATTTT
d_gene: -
abundance: few
j_gene: TRBJ1-5
v_gene: TRBV12-5

CDR3aa: CASKETGKGNTIYF
CDR3nt: TGTGCCAGCAAAGAGACAGGGAAGGGAAACACCATATATTTT
d_gene: TRBD1
abundance: -
j_gene: TRBJ1-3
v_gene: TRBV6-1

CDR3aa: CASSHGTDNTQYF
CDR3nt: TGTGCCAGCAGTCACGGGACAGACAATACCCAGTACTTC
d_gene: TRBD1
abundance: -
j_gene: TRBJ2-5
v_gene: TRBV27

CDR3aa: CASSSGRGETQYF
CDR3nt: TGTGCCAGCAGCTCCGGACGGGGAGAGACCCAGTACTTC
d_gene: -
abundance: -
j_gene: TRBJ2-5
v_gene: TRBV7-8

CDR3aa: CSAATGGRNQPQHF
CDR3nt: TGCAGCGCCGCGACAGGGGGTCGGAATCAGCCCCAGCATTTT
d_gene: TRBD1
abundance: -
j_gene: TRBJ1-5
v_gene: TRBV29-1

CDR3aa: CASSWDRGGYEQYF
CDR3nt: TGTGCCAGCAGTTGGGACAGGGGGGGCTACGAGCAGTACTTC
d_gene: TRBD1
abundance: -
j_gene: TRBJ2-7
v_gene: TRBV6-6

CDR3aa: CASSVGPDQPQHF
CDR3nt: TGTGCCAGCAGCGTGGGCCCGGATCAGCCCCAGCATTTT
d_gene: -
abundance: once
j_gene: TRBJ1-5
v_gene: TRBV9

CDR3aa: CASSADRDYGYTF
CDR3nt: TGCGCCAGCAGTGCCGACAGGGACTATGGCTACACCTTC
d_gene: TRBD1
abundance: -
j_gene: TRBJ1-2
v_gene: TRBV23-1

CDR3aa: CASSPLRVSPSTIYF
CDR3nt: TGTGCCAGCAGCCCGTTGCGGGTTAGTCCGAGCACCATATATTTT
d_gene: -
abundance: -
j_gene: TRBJ1-3
v_gene: TRBV7-6

CDR3aa: CASSPTGLAGSRDTQYF
CDR3nt: TGTGCCAGCAGTCCAACGGGACTAGCGGGCAGTAGGGATACGCAGTATTTT
d_gene: TRBD2
abundance: -
j_gene: TRBJ2-3
v_gene: TRBV6-4

CDR3aa: CASSSLPGQGAAKLFF
CDR3nt: TGTGCCAGCAGCTCCCTACCGGGACAGGGGGCGGCAAAACTGTTTTTT
d_gene: TRBD1
abundance: -
j_gene: TRBJ1-4
v_gene: TRBV7-9

CDR3aa: CASSLGQGADTQYF
CDR3nt: TGCGCCAGCAGCTTGGGACAGGGCGCAGATACGCAGTATTTT
d_gene: TRBD1
abundance: once
j_gene: TRBJ2-3
v_gene: TRBV5-1

CDR3aa: CASSQWGWGNTIYF
CDR3nt: TGTGCCAGCAGCCAATGGGGCTGGGGAAACACCATATATTTT
d_gene: -
abundance: -
j_gene: TRBJ1-3
v_gene: TRBV14

CDR3aa: CASSPRDRYSYEQYF
CDR3nt: TGTGCCAGCTCACCCCGGGACAGGTACTCCTACGAGCAGTACTTC
d_gene: TRBD1
abundance: -
j_gene: TRBJ2-7
v_gene: TRBV18

CDR3aa: CASSRGISDTEAFF
CDR3nt: TGTGCCAGCAGCAGAGGGATATCGGACACTGAAGCTTTCTTT
d_gene: -
abundance: -
j_gene: TRBJ1-1
v_gene: TRBV5-6

CDR3aa: CASSLPGLAVSYEQYF
CDR3nt: TGTGCCAGCAGCTTACCGGGACTAGCGGTATCCTACGAGCAGTACTTC
d_gene: TRBD2
abundance: -
j_gene: TRBJ2-7
v_gene: TRBV5-4

CDR3aa: CASSIDSPNTEAFF
CDR3nt: TGTGCCAGCAGCATTGACTCGCCGAACACTGAAGCTTTCTTT
d_gene: -
abundance: -
j_gene: TRBJ1-1
v_gene: TRBV5-4

CDR3aa: CASSQDEGYYTEAFF
CDR3nt: TGTGCCAGCAGCCAAGATGAGGGATACTACACTGAAGCTTTCTTT
d_gene: -
abundance: -
j_gene: TRBJ1-1
v_gene: TRBV14

CDR3aa: CASSTDRQETQYF
CDR3nt: TGTGCTAGCAGCACCGACAGGCAAGAGACCCAGTACTTC
d_gene: -
abundance: -
j_gene: TRBJ2-5
v_gene: TRBV7-7

CDR3aa: CASSRLAGEETQYF
CDR3nt: TGTGCCAGCAGTCGACTAGCGGGGGAAGAGACCCAGTACTTC
d_gene: TRBD2
abundance: -
j_gene: TRBJ2-5
v_gene: TRBV6-4

CDR3aa: CAGDGGSPLHF
CDR3nt: TGTGCCGGGGATGGAGGATCACCCCTCCACTTT
d_gene: -
abundance: -
j_gene: TRBJ1-6
v_gene: TRBV30